Each of the 8 T cell receptor beta chains below was sequenced from the same sample in a study of early T cells in non-severe SARS-CoV-2 infection. TCRdb re-derived calls from the 5' RACE reads in MiXCR, one entry per CDR3 protein. Among tens of thousands of distinct CDR3 sequences listed, around 16% were seen once. The material sequenced was whole blood, taken at baseline. The receptors shown here come from an adult who was a healthcare worker with PCR-confirmed SARS-CoV-2 infection or an uninfected control (not recorded which).

The chain combines TRBV20-1 with TRBJ2-5, with TRBD2 as a possible D gene (5 bases). The CDR3 covers 15 residues. The V gene lost 1 base and the J gene lost 2 bases, with 14 bases spanning the gap. Germline-derived CDR1 and CDR2 are DFQATT and SNEGSKA (reference sequence). DNA for the CDR3: TGCAGTGCTAGAGGGCCGCGGAGGCCACAAGAGACCCAGTACTTC. It yields the protein CSARGPRRPQETQYF.

V and J are TRBV7-6 and TRBJ2-7, with D possibly being TRBD2 (5 bases). The CDR3 runs to 15 residues. V was shortened by 5 bases and J by 1 base, with 15 bases between the two germline ends. Germline V gene lookup returns CDR1 SGHVS and CDR2 FNYEAQ. CDR3 DNA sequence: TGTGCCAGCAGCCCCCGGACTGACTTTTCCTACGAGCAGTACTTC. Protein product: CASSPRTDFSYEQYF.

This clonotype was counted at least ten times. The chain links TRBV3-1 to TRBJ2-7; D is uncertain. The CDR3 consists of 17 residues. The germline V and J ends were trimmed by 1 base and 0 bases, with 16 bases remaining between them. The germline V gene encodes CDR1 LGHDT and CDR2 YNNKEL (reference sequence). The CDR3 sequence is CASSQGPPWPLSYEQYF. CDR3 DNA sequence: TGTGCCAGCAGCCAAGGCCCCCCGTGGCCCCTCTCCTACGAGCAGTACTTC.

This clonotype showed up just a few times. The J gene is TRBJ2-5, the V gene TRBV7-8; the match to TRBD2 covers 10 bases. Germline assignment: CDR1 SGHVS and CDR2 FQNEAQ. With V trimmed by 0 bases and J by 4 bases, 2 bases remained unmatched. This CDR3 has 15 residues. The CDR3 nucleotides are TGTGCCAGCAGCTTAGCTGCTAGCGGGGGAGAGACCCAGTACTTC. Its protein is CASSLAASGGETQYF.

This clonotype showed up just a few times. V usage is TRBV29-1 and J usage is TRBJ1-5; D is unclear. The CDR3 spans 14 residues. The V and J ends lost 6 bases and 0 bases respectively, with 12 bases between them. Germline V gene lookup returns CDR1 SQVTM and CDR2 ANQGSEA. The CDR3 nucleotides are TGCAGCGTCTCGACGGGCTATAGCAATCAGCCCCAGCATTTT. Translating it yields CSVSTGYSNQPQHF.

CDR3 protein: CASSYGGGRGADTQYF. The CDR3 region has the DNA TGTGCCAGCAGTTACGGCGGCGGGAGGGGGGCAGATACGCAGTATTTT. The chain couples TRBV6-6 to TRBJ2-3, with 9 nucleotides matching TRBD2. Trimming took 2 bases from V and 4 from J; bases not matched to a gene: 7. CDR1 is MNHNY and CDR2 is SVGAGI in the germline V gene (reference sequence). This CDR3 comprises 16 residues.

This clonotype has a handful of counts. The J gene is TRBJ1-2, the V gene TRBV4-1; TRBD1 aligns across 7 bases. This CDR3 is built from 15 residues. From germline, CDR1 is MGHRA and CDR2 YSYEKL. The J segment lost 4 bases and the V segment lost 4 bases, leaving 9 bases of the junction unmatched. The CDR3 nucleotides are TGCGCCAGCAGCCGATATGACAGGGCAGTCTATGGCTACACCTTC. It yields the protein CASSRYDRAVYGYTF.

This clonotype has ten or more counts. For the CDR3, the DNA is TGTGCCAGCAGCAAGGGACCCACCTACGAGCAGTACTTC. Its protein is CASSKGPTYEQYF. The chain employs TRBV21-1 and TRBJ2-7; the D segment call TRBD1 is taken from the table without a DNA check. TRBV21-1 constitutes a pseudogene. The length of the CDR3 is 13 residues.